The 20 T cell receptor beta chains presented below share a single source sample, sequenced in a study of identical twins. From the 5' RACE reads, TCRdb called clonotypes with MiXCR, one entry per CDR3 protein. This table holds 640,000 or so distinct CDR3 sequences, roughly 6% found once. The sample was naive T cells sorted from blood. Receptors were obtained from a man between 18 and 35 years old in good health.

The chain joins TRBV5-5 to TRBJ2-3, with D perhaps TRBD1 (6 bases). The CDR3 consists of 14 residues. Germline V gives CDR1 SGHKS, CDR2 YYEKEE (reference sequence). V lost 4 bases to trimming and J lost 2 bases, with 11 bases between them. The CDR3 nucleotides read TGTGCCAGCAGCGCAGGGGCCGCCACAGATACGCAGTATTTT. Translated, it gives CASSAGAATDTQYF.

The sample holds many counts of this clonotype. CDR3 in DNA: TGCAGCGCCGGGACAGGGTTCCACAATGAGCAGTTCTTC. Protein product: CSAGTGFHNEQFF. The chain couples TRBV29-1 to TRBJ2-1; 9 bases match TRBD1. CDR3 length: 13 amino acids. CDR1 is SQVTM, CDR2 ANQGSEA, per germline. V shed 7 bases, J shed 5 bases, and the junction held 6 bases outside the gene matches.

This chain links TRBV27 with TRBJ1-5; no firm D call. V lost 4 bases and J lost 3, with 13 bases in between. This CDR3 region has 15 residues. From germline, CDR1 is MNHEY and CDR2 SMNVEV (reference sequence). The CDR3 DNA reads as TGTGCCAGCAGTTCCATTATAGATCTCAATCAGCCCCAGCATTTT. Amino acid sequence: CASSSIIDLNQPQHF.

In this sample, this clonotype turned up a few times. V gene TRBV5-5 combines with J gene TRBJ2-5; the match to TRBD1 covers 9 bases. In germline, CDR1 is SGHKS, CDR2 YYEKEE (reference sequence). Trimming removed 0 bases from V and 2 bases from J; junction bases left unmatched: 5. This CDR3 is built from 16 residues. The CDR3 reads CASSLAPDRGQETQYF. DNA of the CDR3: TGTGCCAGCAGCTTGGCCCCGGACAGGGGACAAGAGACCCAGTACTTC.

This rearrangement joins TRBV29-1 to TRBJ1-1, with 8 bases fitting TRBD1. The germline V gene encodes CDR1 SQVTM and CDR2 ANQGSEA. Unmatched junction bases numbered 4, after V lost 4 bases and J lost 3 bases. CDR3 size: 13 residues. DNA of the CDR3: TGCAGCGTTGGGGCAGGGGGCTACACTGAAGCTTTCTTT. This gives the protein CSVGAGGYTEAFF.

This clonotype was recorded at least ten times. This chain joins TRBV5-1 and TRBJ2-1; the D is unclear. The V end lost 0 bases, the J end lost 5 bases, and 6 bases lay between the germline ends. This CDR3 contains 13 residues. Germline V gene data show CDR1 as SGHRS and CDR2 as YFSETQ. The CDR3 DNA reads as TGCGCCAGCAGCTTGGGGGCCGACAATGAGCAGTTCTTC. It is translated as CASSLGADNEQFF.

The chain combines TRBV6-5 with TRBJ1-1; D unclear. Trimming took 0 bases from V and 0 from J, leaving 8 bases between them. This CDR3 comprises 15 residues. CDR1 is MNHEY and CDR2 is SVGAGI in the germline V gene. CDR3 in amino acids: CASSYSSPLNTEAFF. The CDR3 DNA is TGTGCCAGCAGTTACTCGTCTCCGTTGAACACTGAAGCTTTCTTT.

The CDR3: CASIPRDRAPARDQETQYF. Here the CDR3 DNA reads TGTGCCAGCATCCCCCGGGACAGGGCCCCGGCCAGGGACCAAGAGACCCAGTACTTC. V gene TRBV11-1 combines with J gene TRBJ2-5; 9 positions agree with TRBD1. Trimming removed 7 bases from V and 0 bases from J; junction bases left unmatched: 18. The CDR3 contains 19 residues. Germline loops: CDR1 SGHAT, CDR2 FQDESV (reference sequence).

This clonotype came up many times. The rearrangement uses TRBV12-3 or TRBV12-4 and TRBJ2-3, with D hard to call. V lost 11 bases and J lost 2, with 14 bases in between. The CDR3 spans 13 residues. CDR3 nucleotides: TGTGCCGTAGCCTCTGTCAACACAGATACGCAGTATTTT. The encoded protein is CAVASVNTDTQYF.

This clonotype was counted at least ten times. CDR3 bases: TGTGCCAGCAAGGGAAGCGGGGGATTGGGTGAAGCTTTCTTT. Amino acid sequence: CASKGSGGLGEAFF. The V gene is TRBV28, the J gene TRBJ1-1; D may be TRBD1 (5 bases). Germline loops: CDR1 MDHEN, CDR2 SYDVKM. The CDR3 totals 14 residues. V lost 7 bases to trimming and J lost 7 bases, with 19 bases between them.

This clonotype was recorded many times. V gene TRBV5-1 combines with J gene TRBJ1-1, with unresolved D. Per the germline V gene, CDR1 is SGHRS and CDR2 is YFSETQ. Deletions cut 2 bases from V and 1 base from J, with 6 bases between. The CDR3 totals 13 residues. The CDR3 is CASSFTPNTEAFF. In DNA, the CDR3 is TGCGCCAGCAGCTTTACCCCGAACACTGAAGCTTTCTTT.

Ten or more counts support this clonotype. The V and J genes are TRBV5-1 and TRBJ2-4; D unclear. This CDR3 region has 16 residues. The V end lost 4 bases, the J end lost 9 bases, and 23 bases lay between the germline ends. Germline V gene lookup returns CDR1 SGHRS and CDR2 YFSETQ. CDR3 amino acids: CASSHSLRTVPSIQYF. In DNA, the CDR3 is TGCGCCAGCAGCCACAGTCTAAGAACGGTTCCTAGCATTCAGTACTTC.

This clonotype was counted a few times. This chain links TRBV4-3 with TRBJ2-1, with D perhaps matching TRBD1 (6 bases). Germline lookup yields CDR1 LGHNA and CDR2 YSLEER. Trimming took off 4 bases at V and 3 bases at J, with 13 bases between the two ends. The CDR3 is made up of 15 amino acids. The CDR3 DNA reads TGCGCCAGCAGCCGGTACAGGGAAGGCTACAATGAGCAGTTCTTC. Its protein is CASSRYREGYNEQFF.

This clonotype turned up a few times. The V call is TRBV15, the J call TRBJ2-7; D may be TRBD2 (5 bases). The V and J ends lost 3 bases and 5 bases respectively, with 8 bases between them. The CDR3 is 12 residues long. CDR1 is LNHNV, CDR2 YYDKDF, per germline (reference sequence). The CDR3, as DNA: TGTGCCACCAGCAGGGACTTTAACGAGCAGTACGTC. Its protein is CATSRDFNEQYV.

This clonotype was seen more than once but under ten times. This chain uses TRBV27 with TRBJ2-1; D is uncertain. The CDR3 is made up of 14 amino acids. Germline V gene data show CDR1 as MNHEY and CDR2 as SMNVEV (reference sequence). Trimming left V 4 bases short and J 5 bases short, with 12 bases between. CDR3 DNA sequence: TGTGCCAGCAGTTCTCCCTTCGACCACAATGAGCAGTTCTTC. Amino acids: CASSSPFDHNEQFF.

In this sample, this clonotype turned up a few times. The genes are TRBV6-5 and TRBJ1-2, with unresolved D. V lost 2 bases to trimming and J lost 4 bases, with 17 bases between them. Germline CDR1 and CDR2: MNHEY and SVGAGI. CDR3 length: 16 residues. CDR3 nucleotide sequence: TGTGCCAGCAGTTACACAATTACGGGAAACTTCTATGGCTACACCTTC. Protein: CASSYTITGNFYGYTF.

The chain combines TRBV28 with TRBJ1-4; D unresolved. Deletions cut 4 bases from V and 8 bases from J, with 17 bases between. This CDR3 has 15 amino acids. Per germline, CDR1 MDHEN and CDR2 SYDVKM. CDR3 DNA: TGTGCCAGCAGTTCCCCACGAGGAGGAGGCGAAAAACTGTTTTTT. Translating it yields CASSSPRGGGEKLFF. Full variable domain (outside the CDR3, taken from reference TRBV28 and TRBJ1-4): DVKVTQSSRYLVKRTGEKVFLECVQDMDHENMFWYRQDPGLGLRLIYFSYDVKMKEKGDIPEGYSVSREKKERFSLILESASTNQTSMYLCASSSPRGGGEKLFFGSGTQLSVL.

This sequence joins TRBV12-3 or TRBV12-4 and TRBJ2-2; 9 positions match TRBD2. Unmatched junction bases numbered 18, after V lost 4 bases and J lost 6 bases. The CDR3 is 19 residues long. CDR3 region: CASSSLREWLAGASGELFF. The CDR3 region has the DNA TGTGCCAGCAGTTCACTCCGGGAATGGTTAGCGGGAGCCTCCGGGGAGCTGTTTTTT.

The rearrangement joins TRBV10-3 to TRBJ1-3; D is possibly TRBD1 (5 bases). Germline loops: CDR1 ENHRY, CDR2 SYGVKD. This CDR3 spans 19 amino acids. The germline V and J ends were trimmed by 7 bases and 0 bases, with 25 bases remaining between them. Written as DNA, the CDR3 is TGTGCCATCAAAACGTCCTTCCCGGGACGGAGATACTCTGGAAACACCATATATTTT. Translated, it gives CAIKTSFPGRRYSGNTIYF.

The gene calls are TRBV10-2 and TRBJ2-7; a possible D gene is TRBD1 (5 bases). This CDR3 is 14 amino acids long. The V gene lost 4 bases and the J gene lost 1 base, with 11 bases spanning the gap. Germline loops: CDR1 WSHSY, CDR2 SAAADI. The CDR3 DNA sequence: TGCGCCAGCAGTGCGCCAGGGCATTCCTACGAGCAGTACGTC. Residues: CASSAPGHSYEQYV.